This TCR beta chain was sequenced during a study of OX40 agonist ivuxolimab in advanced cancers. Overall study findings and caveats: The antigens recognized by the expanded peripheral T cells, that is their antigen specificity, were not determined.

The CDR3 is 14 amino acids. V lost 4 bases, J lost 3 bases, and 3 bases stayed unmatched. Per the germline V gene, CDR1 is SGHNT and CDR2 is YYREEE (reference sequence). Clones were read by immunoSEQ multiplex PCR, and TCRdb kept only the in-frame ones, dropping some. The sample carries about 79,000 clones, 85% to 95% recorded once. A note on this clone: Its specificity is not known.

The V gene is TRBV5-4, the J gene TRBJ2-2, with 7 bases matching TRBD2. The sample here was CD4+ or CD8+ T cells sorted from blood, taken in a trial of the OX40 agonist ivuxolimab. This receptor was obtained from an adult with an advanced solid tumor such as melanoma, head and neck, liver or kidney cancer. The CDR3 protein is CASSPRGDTGELFF. The CDR3 region has the DNA TGTGCCAGCAGCCCCCGGGGGGACACCGGGGAGCTGTTTTTT.